Listed below are T cell receptor beta chains from one sample, sequenced in a study of CD8 T cells in ankylosing spondylitis. TCRdb called the 5' RACE reads again in MiXCR, with one record for every CDR3 protein. The table records about 750,000 distinct CDR3 sequences, roughly 19% of them present only once. Specimen: blood, either unsorted or a sorted T cell fraction (not recorded which). Every receptor here comes from a male donor with ankylosing spondylitis. Both conserved end residues are part of each CDR3. A D gene is named only where the DNA matches it firmly. Clone size appears in some rows only: once, few, many, or a class for an expanded clone.

>TRBD2|few|TRBJ2-5|TRBV7-9
CASSLAQRGIQETQYF
TGTGCCAGCAGCTTAGCCCAGCGGGGAATCCAAGAGACCCAGTACTTC
>.|.|TRBJ2-3|TRBV28
CASSILPDTQYF
TGTGCCAGCAGTATATTACCAGATACGCAGTATTTT
>TRBD1|.|TRBJ2-7|TRBV29-1
CSAEAWGQGASYEQYF
TGCAGCGCCGAGGCCTGGGGACAGGGGGCTTCCTACGAGCAGTACTTC
>.|.|TRBJ2-7|TRBV6-5
CASSYSKGESGPSTYEQYF
TGTGCCAGCAGTTACTCGAAAGGTGAATCAGGGCCATCCACCTACGAGCAGTACTTC
>.|many|TRBJ1-1|TRBV7-9
CASSLAWEGTEAFF
TGTGCCAGCAGCTTAGCGTGGGAGGGCACTGAAGCTTTCTTT
>TRBD2|few|TRBJ2-7|TRBV9
CASSGTSGFAEQYF
TGTGCCAGCAGCGGGACTAGCGGTTTCGCCGAGCAGTACTTC
>.|.|TRBJ1-4|TRBV4-1
CASSQVGTSNEKLFF
TGCGCCAGCAGCCAAGTAGGGACAAGTAATGAAAAACTGTTTTTT
>TRBD2|.|TRBJ2-7|TRBV12-3/TRBV12-4
CASSRGLAGVFEQYF
TGTGCCAGCAGTCGAGGACTAGCGGGGGTTTTCGAGCAGTACTTC
>.|.|TRBJ2-7|TRBV5-6
CASSLETGHSYEQYF
TGTGCCAGCAGCTTGGAAACGGGGCACTCCTACGAGCAGTACTTC
>.|.|TRBJ1-5|TRBV12-3/TRBV12-4
CASGGHLSNQPQHF
TGTGCCAGCGGAGGGCATCTTAGCAATCAGCCCCAGCATTTT
>.|.|TRBJ1-5|TRBV28
CASISRGASNQPQHF
TGTGCCAGCATCTCGCGGGGCGCGAGCAATCAGCCCCAGCATTTT
>.|.|TRBJ2-3|TRBV5-1
CASSYQGASADTQYF
TGCGCCAGCAGCTACCAGGGTGCTTCGGCAGATACGCAGTATTTT
>.|.|TRBJ2-7|TRBV27
CASSYRDSALYEQYF
TGTGCCAGCAGTTATCGGGACTCCGCTCTGTACGAGCAGTACTTC
>.|.|TRBJ2-3|TRBV20-1
CSARKVARTDTQYF
TGCAGTGCTCGAAAGGTGGCCCGCACAGATACGCAGTATTTT
>TRBD1|once|TRBJ2-2|TRBV7-8
CASSPLGTGGTGELFF
TGTGCCAGCAGTCCACTCGGGACAGGGGGCACCGGGGAGCTGTTTTTT
>.|.|TRBJ2-1|TRBV16
CASSQSLTVGREQFF
TGTGCCAGCAGCCAATCGCTTACCGTCGGACGTGAGCAGTTCTTC
>.|.|TRBJ2-1|TRBV2
CASSELAGNEQFF
TGTGCCAGCAGTGAATTAGCAGGCAATGAGCAGTTCTTC
>TRBD2|.|TRBJ2-3|TRBV6-2/TRBV6-3
CASSSFLAGITDTQYF
TGTGCCAGCAGTTCCTTCCTAGCGGGGATCACAGATACGCAGTATTTT
>.|few|TRBJ2-3|TRBV29-1
CSVGGQGFTDTQYF
TGCAGCGTTGGTGGCCAGGGGTTCACAGATACGCAGTATTTT
>.|.|TRBJ2-1|TRBV29-1
CSVEDWGGLNSYNEQFF
TGCAGCGTTGAAGATTGGGGGGGGCTTAATTCCTACAATGAGCAGTTCTTC
>TRBD1|.|TRBJ2-7|TRBV20-1
CSAKAPGGRGLYF
TGCAGTGCTAAGGCCCCCGGTGGCAGGGGGCTGTACTTC
>.|.|TRBJ1-2|TRBV10-3
CAISSGNRYTF
TGTGCCATCAGTAGCGGGAATCGCTACACCTTC
>.|.|TRBJ2-7|TRBV12-3/TRBV12-4
CASRPDPRRDEQYF
TGTGCCAGCAGACCCGATCCCCGACGGGACGAGCAGTACTTC
>.|few|TRBJ2-2|TRBV24-1
CATATPAGELFF
TGTGCCACCGCTACGCCGGCCGGGGAGCTGTTTTTT
>.|.|TRBJ2-2|TRBV21-1
CASSKDEGLTGELFF
TGTGCCAGCAGCAAAGACGAGGGGTTGACCGGGGAGCTGTTTTTT
>TRBD1|.|TRBJ2-6|TRBV12-3/TRBV12-4
CASRTGKGSGANVLTF
TGTGCCAGCAGGACAGGGAAGGGCTCTGGGGCCAACGTCCTGACTTTC
>TRBD2|few|TRBJ2-5|TRBV20-1
CSAPQGGIETQYF
TGCAGTGCTCCTCAGGGAGGGATAGAGACCCAGTACTTC
>.|.|TRBJ2-7|TRBV5-1
CASSLEGVPHPYEQYF
TGCGCCAGCAGCTTGGAAGGGGTACCGCACCCCTACGAGCAGTACTTC
>.|.|TRBJ2-1|TRBV5-1
CASSLGPYPEQFF
TGCGCCAGCAGCTTGGGCCCCTATCCTGAGCAGTTCTTC
>.|.|TRBJ2-3|TRBV5-1
CASSFRDITDTQYF
TGCGCCAGCAGCTTCAGGGATATTACAGATACGCAGTATTTT
>.|.|TRBJ1-6|TRBV12-3/TRBV12-4
CASSGTGAYNSPLHF
TGTGCCAGCAGTGGGACGGGGGCCTATAATTCACCCCTCCACTTT
>.|.|TRBJ2-7|TRBV12-3/TRBV12-4
CASSTDGSYEQYF
TGTGCCAGCAGTACCGACGGCTCCTACGAGCAGTACTTC
>TRBD2|few|TRBJ2-1|TRBV3-1
CASSNSGGAYNEQFF
TGTGCCAGCAGCAACAGCGGGGGGGCTTACAATGAGCAGTTCTTC
>TRBD2|.|TRBJ2-7|TRBV20-1
CSAKLAGVEEQYF
TGCAGTGCCAAACTAGCGGGAGTAGAAGAGCAGTACTTC
>TRBD2|.|TRBJ2-3|TRBV4-1
CASSQEGGGTTDTQYF
TGCGCCAGCAGCCAAGAGGGCGGGGGAACCACAGATACGCAGTATTTT
>.|few|TRBJ2-7|TRBV5-1
CASSLGSQQDF
TGCGCCAGCAGCTTGGGCAGTCAGCAAGACTTC
>.|few|TRBJ1-1|TRBV14
CASSQENFGGGWTEAFF
TGTGCCAGCAGCCAAGAAAACTTCGGGGGTGGATGGACTGAAGCTTTCTTT
>.|.|TRBJ2-1|TRBV18
CASSRGPTANEQFF
TGTGCCAGCTCACGGGGCCCGACCGCCAATGAGCAGTTCTTC
>TRBD2|.|TRBJ2-6|TRBV5-1
CASSLRADYSGRAGANVLTF
TGCGCCAGCAGCTTAAGGGCTGACTATAGCGGGAGGGCTGGGGCCAACGTCCTGACTTTC
>.|many|TRBJ1-3|TRBV25-1
CASSALGTASSGNTIYF
TGTGCCAGCAGTGCACTCGGGACGGCGAGCTCTGGAAACACCATATATTTT
>.|.|TRBJ1-1|TRBV2
CASTRRGLNTEAFF
TGTGCCAGCACCCGTCGGGGGTTGAACACTGAAGCTTTCTTT
>.|few|TRBJ2-5|TRBV20-1
CSASLPRGFFETQYF
TGCAGTGCTTCCCTCCCTCGTGGGTTCTTCGAGACCCAGTACTTC
>TRBD2|.|TRBJ2-3|TRBV4-1
CASSQEIGGGADTQYF
TGCGCCAGCAGCCAAGAAATCGGCGGGGGGGCAGATACGCAGTATTTT
>TRBD1|.|TRBJ1-6|TRBV11-2
CASSQLGQGPDSPLHF
TGTGCCAGCAGCCAACTGGGACAGGGGCCCGATTCACCCCTCCACTTT
>TRBD1|few|TRBJ1-5|TRBV24-1
CATSPAGTGSNQPQHF
TGTGCCACCAGTCCTGCCGGGACAGGGAGCAATCAGCCCCAGCATTTT
>TRBD1|many|TRBJ1-1|TRBV12-3/TRBV12-4
CASSHWTGHTEAFF
TGTGCCAGCAGTCATTGGACAGGTCACACTGAAGCTTTCTTT
>.|.|TRBJ1-3|TRBV5-5
CASSHPGRTSGNTIYF
TGTGCCAGCAGCCACCCTGGAAGGACCTCAGGAAACACCATATATTTT
>.|.|TRBJ2-3|TRBV5-6
CASSGRVTLGSTDTQYF
TGTGCCAGCAGCGGAAGAGTAACGTTAGGAAGCACAGATACGCAGTATTTT
>.|.|TRBJ1-5|TRBV4-1
CASSQDLGSSNQPQHF
TGCGCCAGCAGCCAAGATCTGGGTTCGAGCAATCAGCCCCAGCATTTT
>.|.|TRBJ2-3|TRBV27
CASSLWDGLTDTQYF
TGTGCCAGCAGTTTATGGGACGGGCTCACAGATACGCAGTATTTT
>.|.|TRBJ2-6|TRBV6-5
CASSYAAGANVLTF
TGTGCCAGCAGTTACGCTGCTGGGGCCAACGTCCTGACTTTC
>.|.|TRBJ2-7|TRBV4-1
CASSQEGLTGVYEQYF
TGCGCCAGCAGCCAAGAAGGTCTCACCGGGGTCTACGAGCAGTACTTC